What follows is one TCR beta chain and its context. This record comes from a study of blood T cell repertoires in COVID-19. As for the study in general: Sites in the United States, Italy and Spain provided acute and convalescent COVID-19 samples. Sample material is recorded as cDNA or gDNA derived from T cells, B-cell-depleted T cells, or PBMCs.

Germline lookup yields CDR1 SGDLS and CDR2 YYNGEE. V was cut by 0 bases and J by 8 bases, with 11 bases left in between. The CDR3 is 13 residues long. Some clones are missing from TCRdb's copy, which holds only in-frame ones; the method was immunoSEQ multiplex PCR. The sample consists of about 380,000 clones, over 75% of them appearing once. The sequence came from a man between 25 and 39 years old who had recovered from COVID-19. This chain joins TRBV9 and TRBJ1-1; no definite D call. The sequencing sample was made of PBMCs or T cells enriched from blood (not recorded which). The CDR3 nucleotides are TGTGCCAGCAGCGTAGACTCTGACGGGGAAGCTTTCTTT. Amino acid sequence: CASSVDSDGEAFF.